This T cell receptor (beta chain) was captured in a study of control samples from healthy donors and cancer patients. The data were produced by immunoSEQ multiplex PCR, yet TCRdb's version contains in-frame clones alone and is incomplete. The table records under 100,000 clones, approximately 93% of them present only once. The germline V gene encodes CDR1 SGHTA and CDR2 FQGTGA. The V end lost 1 base, the J end lost 1 base, and 6 bases lay between the germline ends. CDR3 length: 14 amino acids. This receptor was obtained from a woman in her 30s in good health. Sample: blood. The rearrangement links TRBV7-3 to TRBJ2-3, with D possibly being TRBD1 (5 bases). The chain's CDR3 is CASSLIGGTDTQYF. In DNA form, the CDR3 reads TGTGCCAGCAGCTTAATAGGGGGCACAGATACGCAGTATTTT.